The T cell receptor (beta chain) under discussion was sequenced for a study of monozygotic twins with inflammatory bowel disease. General study findings and limits: The analysis did not separate different T cell subtypes.

Amplification used two nested PCRs: roughly 16 cycles, then around 9 cycles, on TCRalpha/TCRbeta cDNA. From the 5' RACE reads, TCRdb lists one entry per CDR3 protein and no DNA. This listing includes nearly 450,000 distinct CDR3 sequences. In the case of this clonotype: Its antigen is undetermined.

CDR3 size: 15 residues. Germline CDR1 and CDR2: LNHDA and SQIVND (reference sequence). Sequencing was carried out using blood. The sequence was collected from a human donor with ulcerative colitis or Crohn's disease, or a healthy co-twin of an affected twin (not recorded which). The V gene is TRBV19, the J gene TRBJ2-7; TCRdb proposes TRBD2, but this gene call is untestable without DNA. The CDR3: CASSITGTSGYEQYF.